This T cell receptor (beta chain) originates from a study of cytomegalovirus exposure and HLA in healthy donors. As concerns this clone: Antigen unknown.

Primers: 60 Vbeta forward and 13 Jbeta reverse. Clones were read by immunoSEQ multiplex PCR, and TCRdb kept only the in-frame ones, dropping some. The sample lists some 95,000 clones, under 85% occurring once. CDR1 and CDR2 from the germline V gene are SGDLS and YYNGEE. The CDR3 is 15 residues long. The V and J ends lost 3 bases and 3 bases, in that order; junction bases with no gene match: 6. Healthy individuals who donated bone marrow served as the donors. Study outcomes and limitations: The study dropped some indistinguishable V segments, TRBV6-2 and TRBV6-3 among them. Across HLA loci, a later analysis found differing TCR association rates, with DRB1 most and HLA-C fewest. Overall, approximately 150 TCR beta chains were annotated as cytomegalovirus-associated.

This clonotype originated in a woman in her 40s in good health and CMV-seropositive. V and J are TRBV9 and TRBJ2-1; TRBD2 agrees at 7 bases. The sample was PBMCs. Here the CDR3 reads CASSARGLDYNEQFF. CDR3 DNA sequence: TGTGCCAGCAGCGCTCGAGGACTAGACTACAATGAGCAGTTCTTC.